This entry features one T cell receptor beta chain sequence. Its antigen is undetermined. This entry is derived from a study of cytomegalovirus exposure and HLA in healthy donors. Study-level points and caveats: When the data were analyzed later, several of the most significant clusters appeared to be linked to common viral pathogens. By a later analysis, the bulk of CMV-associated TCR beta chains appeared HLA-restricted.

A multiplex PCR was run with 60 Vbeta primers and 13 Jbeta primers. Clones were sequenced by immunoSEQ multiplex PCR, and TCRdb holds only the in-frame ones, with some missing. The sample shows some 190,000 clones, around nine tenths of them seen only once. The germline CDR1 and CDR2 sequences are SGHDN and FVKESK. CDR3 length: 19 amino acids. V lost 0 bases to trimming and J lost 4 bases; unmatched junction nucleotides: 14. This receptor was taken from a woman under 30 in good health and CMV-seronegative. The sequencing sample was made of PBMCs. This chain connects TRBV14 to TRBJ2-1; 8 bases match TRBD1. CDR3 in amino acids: CASSQDWLSGTGLYNEQFF. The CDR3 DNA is TGTGCCAGCAGCCAAGATTGGTTGTCCGGGACAGGATTGTACAATGAGCAGTTCTTC.